This T cell receptor beta chain was documented in a study of regulatory T cells in long-lasting Graves disease. Study results and caveats: Persistent Graves' cases showed lower TCR diversity than newly diagnosed cases. The study found TRBV28, TRBJ1-2 and TRBJ2-5 favored in persistent disease.

Time point noted: newly diagnosed GD, antithyroid drugs for less than 3 months. The TCR library was made from RNA that had been extracted from PBMCs in TRIzol. TCR beta libraries were built with iRepertoire HTBI primers and Arm-PCR of CDR3 regions. TCRdb reprocessed the multiplex PCR reads via MiXCR and lists one record per CDR3 protein. The table includes 550,000 to 650,000 distinct CDR3 sequences, around 15% detected once. The germline V and J ends were trimmed by 8 bases and 1 base, with 11 bases remaining between them. Germline CDR1 and CDR2: DFQATT and SNEGSKA (reference sequence). This CDR3 comprises 12 residues. On this clonotype: The antigen remains unidentified.

These same data were also listed under a study on T cells in Graves' hyperthyroidism and ophthalmopathy. From that report: The study excluded patients with uncontrolled infection, other autoimmune disease, pregnancy or lactation.

The clonotype was recovered from a man younger than 30 with Graves disease. V is TRBV20-1 and J is TRBJ1-1; D not certain. The specimen was peripheral blood mononuclear cells (PBMCs), collected at new diagnosis, from a patient treated with antithyroid drugs. CDR3 loop: CSSYPENTEAFF. In nucleotides, the CDR3 is TGCAGTAGCTACCCGGAGAACACTGAAGCTTTCTTT.